The 27 T cell receptor beta chains given below trace back to one sample, sequenced in a study of HIV-infected patients and healthy controls. Reverse transcription used 450 to 550 ng RNA and constant-region primers for alpha and beta. Using multiplexing indices, alpha and beta chain libraries were generated apart by chain-specific third strand synthesis. TCRdb re-called the 5' RACE reads with MiXCR, one entry per CDR3 protein. The sample holds about 8,000 distinct CDR3 sequences; 6.5% to 7.5% are singletons and the top ten take around 20%. Follow-up blood was drawn about 14 weeks, roughly three months, after antiretroviral therapy began. All unsorted peripheral T cells were captured because whole blood was used without fractionation. This specimen was blood, taken during antiretroviral therapy. The origin of the receptors is an adult with HIV infection.

This clonotype is medium-sized (0.01 to 0.1%) by share. With the library built for alpha chains, this beta chain is off target and its frequency is not meaningful. This chain joins TRBV5-1 and TRBJ1-2, with D unclear. Germline V lookup: CDR1 SGHRS, CDR2 YFSETQ. CDR3 length: 15 residues. V was pared by 0 bases and J by 5 bases, with 14 bases between. CDR3 in amino acids: CASSLEAGKVYGYTF. The CDR3 nucleotides are TGCGCCAGCAGCTTGGAGGCTGGTAAAGTATATGGCTACACCTTC.

As to this clonotype: A library prepared for alpha chains yielded this beta chain as an off-target read; its size is of little meaning. The chain recombines TRBV28 with TRBJ2-6, with D perhaps matching TRBD2 (5 bases). CDR3 length equals 17 residues. V lost 7 bases, J lost 0 bases, and 16 bases lay in between. Germline-derived CDR1 and CDR2 are MDHEN and SYDVKM. The CDR3 sequence is CASTHTHGDSGANVLTF. CDR3 in DNA: TGTGCCAGCACCCATACCCACGGGGACTCTGGGGCCAACGTCCTGACTTTC.

This clonotype was seen repeatedly, ten times or more. This beta chain is a stray sequence in a library constructed for alpha chains; its clone size is not meaningful. This chain uses TRBV29-1 with TRBJ2-1, with unresolved D. Germline loops: CDR1 SQVTM, CDR2 ANQGSEA. The CDR3 sequence is 15 residues long. Trimming pared 2 bases from V and 0 bases from J, leaving 11 bases between. CDR3 in amino acids: CSVESGYSSYNEQFF. DNA of the CDR3: TGCAGCGTTGAATCTGGTTATAGCTCCTACAATGAGCAGTTCTTC.

This clonotype is medium-sized by share. The library was built for alpha chains, so this beta chain is an off-target read and its size means little. The chain uses TRBV6-2 or TRBV6-3 and TRBJ2-5, with a weak D call TRBD1 (6 bases). V lost 5 bases to trimming and J lost 4 bases, with 8 bases between them. There are 12 residues in the CDR3. Germline values: CDR1 MNHEY, CDR2 SVGEGT. The chain's CDR3 is CASSQQGETQYF. In nucleotides, the CDR3 is TGTGCCAGCAGTCAACAGGGAGAGACCCAGTACTTC.

By share of the sample, this clonotype is medium-sized (0.01 to 0.1%). Being off target in a library aimed at alpha chains, this beta chain has a size of little meaning. The chain combines TRBV11-1 with TRBJ2-1; 9 nucleotides align to TRBD2. Trimming at V came to 0 bases and at J to 9 bases, leaving 6 bases not matched to a gene. The CDR3 consists of 15 residues. The germline gives CDR1 SGHAT, CDR2 FQDESV (reference sequence). CDR3 in DNA: TGTGCCAGCAGCTTAGCATTGGCGGGGGGGCGTGAGCAGTTCTTC. Its translation is CASSLALAGGREQFF.

In its sample, this clonotype was seen many times. Since the library was made to target alpha chains, this beta chain is a stray read and its abundance is not meaningful. The V and J genes are TRBV11-1 and TRBJ2-1; 14 nucleotides line up with TRBD2. The length of the CDR3 is 17 residues. Germline lookup yields CDR1 SGHAT and CDR2 FQDESV (reference sequence). Trimming at V came to 4 bases and at J to 1 base, leaving 3 bases not matched to a gene. The CDR3 loop reads CASSSRTSGRSYNEQFF. In nucleotides, the CDR3 is TGTGCCAGCAGCTCCCGGACTAGCGGGAGGTCCTACAATGAGCAGTTCTTC.

Many counts were recorded for this clonotype. Within a library made for alpha chains, this beta chain is off target, and its count is uninformative. The genes are TRBV20-1 and TRBJ1-2; 8 nucleotides align to TRBD1. Germline V gene lookup returns CDR1 DFQATT and CDR2 SNEGSKA (reference sequence). V was pared by 4 bases and J by 4 bases, with 8 bases of the junction left unmatched. This CDR3 region has 14 residues. The CDR3 is CSATRQGISYGYTF. In nucleotides, the CDR3 is TGCAGTGCTACCCGACAGGGGATCAGCTATGGCTACACCTTC.

In its sample, this clonotype ranks as medium-sized. This beta chain was picked up by a library intended for alpha chains and is off target, so its count carries little meaning. The chain is built from TRBV20-1 and TRBJ2-3; the D gene is possibly TRBD1 (7 bases). Germline values: CDR1 DFQATT, CDR2 SNEGSKA (reference sequence). The CDR3 consists of 16 residues. V dropped 3 bases and J dropped 2 bases, with 18 bases sitting between them. In DNA, the CDR3 is TGCAGTGCTAGTGAACTTCAGGGGGGCCTCACAGATACGCAGTATTTT. Its protein product is CSASELQGGLTDTQYF.

This clonotype qualifies as medium-sized. This beta chain lies outside the target of a library built for alpha chains; its clone size means little. The genes are TRBV7-8 and TRBJ1-5; D is unclear. This CDR3 spans 13 amino acids. The germline CDR1 and CDR2 sequences are SGHVS and FQNEAQ. V shed 5 bases and J shed 0 bases, with 5 bases lying between them. The CDR3, as DNA: TGTGCCAGCAGCCCGGATAGCAATCAGCCCCAGCATTTT. Amino acid sequence: CASSPDSNQPQHF. Together with reference TRBV7-8 and TRBJ1-5, the CDR3 gives the full variable domain: GAGVSQSPRYKVAKRGQDVALRCDPISGHVSLFWYQQALGQGPEFLTYFQNEAQLDKSGLPSDRFFAERPEGSVSTLKIQRTQQEDSAVYLCASSPDSNQPQHFGDGTRLSIL.

The sample holds many counts of this clonotype. This beta chain is off target for a library built for alpha chains, so its abundance means little. The gene calls are TRBV27 and TRBJ2-7, with 7 bases identical to TRBD1. Germline CDR1 and CDR2: MNHEY and SMNVEV (reference sequence). The CDR3 length is 15 residues. Losses at the gene ends were 5 bases for V and 7 bases for J; bases not matched to a gene: 14. The CDR3 here is CASSETGTAIREQYF. CDR3 sequence (DNA): TGTGCCAGCAGTGAGACCGGGACAGCCATACGGGAGCAGTACTTC.

This clonotype was observed many times. Within a library made for alpha chains, this beta chain is off target, and its count is uninformative. This rearrangement joins TRBV6-5 to TRBJ2-3; D assignment may be TRBD1 or TRBD2 (5 bases each). This CDR3 comprises 16 residues. Germline CDR1 and CDR2: MNHEY and SVGAGI. V was pared by 0 bases and J by 3 bases, with 13 bases between. CDR3 loop: CASSYSRGNPTDTQYF. CDR3 DNA sequence: TGTGCCAGCAGTTACTCGAGGGGAAATCCAACAGATACGCAGTATTTT.

This clonotype was picked up many times. This beta chain slipped into a library made for alpha chains as a stray read, so its size is not meaningful. This chain joins TRBV24-1 and TRBJ2-3, with a possible D match to TRBD1 (5 bases). With 10 bases removed from V and 3 bases from J, the gap between germline ends came to 13 bases. This CDR3 region has 13 residues. The V gene's germline CDR1 is KGHDR and CDR2 SFDVKD. CDR3 residues: CATARVATDTQYF. CDR3 nucleotide sequence: TGTGCCACAGCCAGGGTTGCGACAGATACGCAGTATTTT.

This clonotype is categorized as medium-sized (0.01 to 0.1%). A library prepared for alpha chains yielded this beta chain as an off-target read; its size is of little meaning. V and J are TRBV12-3 or TRBV12-4 and TRBJ1-2; possibly TRBD1 for D (5 bases). The CDR3 is 13 residues long. V lost 4 bases to trimming and J lost 6 bases, with 12 bases between them. As DNA, the CDR3 is TGTGCCAGCAGTTGGGGGACCGGAGATGGCTACACCTTC. This translates into CASSWGTGDGYTF.

This clonotype was found many times. Since it is a stray read in a library aimed at alpha chains, this beta chain has a size that is not meaningful. The rearrangement joins TRBV3-1 to TRBJ2-3, with TRBD2 matching 10 bases. The V gene's germline CDR1 is LGHDT and CDR2 YNNKEL (reference sequence). V was clipped by 0 bases and J by 6 bases; unmatched bases: 6. This CDR3 contains 16 residues. The CDR3 nucleotides are TGTGCCAGCAGCCAAGATCAGCGGGGGGGTTATGATACGCAGTATTTT. This gives the protein CASSQDQRGGYDTQYF.

This clonotype was seen ten or more times. Since the library was made to target alpha chains, this beta chain is a stray read and its abundance is not meaningful. The chain links TRBV6-5 to TRBJ1-5; D is unclear. There are 14 residues in the CDR3. Germline CDR1 is MNHEY and CDR2 is SVGAGI. Trimming cost V 3 bases and J 0 bases, with 6 bases left between them. CDR3 loop: CASSYGDSNQPQHF. CDR3 DNA sequence: TGTGCCAGCAGTTATGGGGATAGCAATCAGCCCCAGCATTTT.

Sample share makes this clonotype medium-sized. A library made for alpha chains picked up this beta chain off target, so its size means little. The V call is TRBV5-1, the J call TRBJ2-7; TRBD2 aligns across 9 bases. V lost 0 bases, J lost 2 bases, and 6 bases stayed unmatched. The CDR3 is 16 residues long. CDR1 is SGHRS and CDR2 is YFSETQ in the germline V gene. CDR3 residues: CASSLAMASGAYEQYF. The CDR3 bases are TGCGCCAGCAGCTTGGCCATGGCTAGCGGGGCCTACGAGCAGTACTTC.

This clonotype was seen repeatedly, ten times or more. With the library built for alpha chains, this beta chain is off target and its frequency is not meaningful. The chain combines TRBV19 with TRBJ2-5; D is possibly TRBD1 (5 bases). Trimming took 2 bases from V and 1 from J, leaving 8 bases between them. Looked up from germline, CDR1 is LNHDA and CDR2 is SQIVND (reference sequence). This CDR3 is 14 amino acids long. The CDR3 DNA follows: TGTGCCAGTAGTATATGGGGCAGCCAAGAGACCCAGTACTTC. Translated: CASSIWGSQETQYF.

By share, this clonotype counts as medium-sized (0.01 to 0.1%). This beta chain appears as a stray read in a library generated for alpha chains; its size is not informative. The rearrangement joins TRBV7-9 to TRBJ2-6; D remains ambiguous. The CDR3 length is 15 residues. V lost 1 base and J 0 bases, leaving 4 bases between the germline ends. CDR1 and CDR2 from the germline V gene are SEHNR and FQNEAQ (reference sequence). CDR3 in amino acids: CASSLEGSGANVLTF. The CDR3 coding sequence is TGTGCCAGCAGCTTAGAGGGCTCTGGGGCCAACGTCCTGACTTTC.

In its sample, this clonotype ranks as medium-sized (0.01 to 0.1%). This beta chain lies outside the target of a library built for alpha chains; its clone size means little. The chain is built from TRBV6-1 and TRBJ1-3, with 7 bases fitting TRBD1. The CDR3 extends over 16 amino acids. The V and J ends lost 2 bases and 2 bases, in that order; junction bases with no gene match: 6. Germline loops: CDR1 MNHNS, CDR2 SASEGT. CDR3 amino acids: CASSELTGTAGNTIYF. DNA of the CDR3: TGTGCCAGCAGTGAACTTACGGGGACAGCTGGAAACACCATATATTTT.

Concerning this clonotype: Little can be read into the size of this beta chain, an off-target read in a library designed for alpha chains. The chain recombines TRBV12-3 or TRBV12-4 with TRBJ2-7, with D perhaps assigned TRBD1 or TRBD2 (5 bases each). V dropped 5 bases and J dropped 2 bases, with 13 bases sitting between them. The CDR3 is 14 amino acids. The CDR3 spells CASSPPGPTYEQYF. The CDR3, as DNA: TGTGCCAGCAGTCCGCCGGGACCTACCTACGAGCAGTACTTC.

This clonotype was recorded many times. This beta chain came through as a stray read in a library set up for alpha chains, and its size says little. The chain links TRBV7-2 to TRBJ2-3; a weak D match, TRBD2 (6 bases). Trimming shortened V by 1 base and J by 2 bases, and 19 bases separated the two germline ends. This CDR3 has 18 residues. CDR1 and CDR2 from the germline V gene are SGHTA and FQGNSA. CDR3: CASSLEVGGVGNTDTQYF. The CDR3 DNA reads TGTGCCAGCAGCTTAGAGGTCGGCGGGGTCGGGAACACAGATACGCAGTATTTT.

Details on this clonotype: A library made for alpha chains picked up this beta chain off target, so its size means little. The chain carries TRBV4-1 and TRBJ2-7; D not certain. V gave up 3 bases and J gave up 0 bases, with 15 bases separating them. The CDR3 spans 16 residues. The germline V gene has CDR1 MGHRA and CDR2 YSYEKL. The chain's CDR3 is CASSHLPASFSYEQYF. The DNA for the CDR3 is TGCGCCAGCAGCCACCTCCCAGCCAGTTTCTCCTACGAGCAGTACTTC.

This clonotype was found a few times. The library was designed around alpha chains, so this beta chain is a stray read whose abundance carries little weight. V and J are TRBV30 and TRBJ2-5; 7 bases align to TRBD2. The V segment lost 1 base and the J segment 2 bases; nucleotides outside the gene matches: 1. The V gene's germline CDR1 is GTSNPN and CDR2 SVGIG (reference sequence). The CDR3 has 13 residues. Here the CDR3 DNA reads TGTGCCTGGAGTGAGCGGGAACAAGAGACCCAGTACTTC. Protein: CAWSEREQETQYF.

Within the sample, this clonotype is medium-sized. The library was designed around alpha chains, so this beta chain is a stray read whose abundance carries little weight. The chain uses TRBV4-1 and TRBJ2-7; D ambiguous. The CDR3 sequence is 14 residues long. Trimming stripped 0 bases from V and 7 bases from J, with 13 bases between. CDR1 MGHRA and CDR2 YSYEKL come from the germline V gene. CDR3 in DNA: TGCGCCAGCAGCCAAGATCTAGGAAGGACGGAGCAGTACTTC. This sequence encodes CASSQDLGRTEQYF.

This clonotype is medium-sized by share. The library was designed around alpha chains, so this beta chain is a stray read whose abundance carries little weight. The chain links TRBV25-1 to TRBJ1-4; D is possibly TRBD1 (6 bases). V was pared by 8 bases and J by 11 bases, with 21 bases between. This CDR3 spans 14 amino acids. Germline values: CDR1 MGHDK, CDR2 SYGVNS. For the CDR3, the DNA is TGTGCCAGCCGCAGTGAGTCGGGGGCGGGGAAACTGTTTTTT. It specifies CASRSESGAGKLFF. The full variable domain, in which reference TRBV25-1 and TRBJ1-4 provide the parts outside the CDR3, is EADIYQTPRYLVIGTGKKITLECSQTMGHDKMYWYQQDPGMELHLIHYSYGVNSTEKGDLSSESTVSRIRTEHFPLTLESARPSHTSQYLCASRSESGAGKLFFGSGTQLSVL.

As regards this clonotype: The conserved closing phenylalanine or tryptophan is absent in this CDR3, likely reflecting a read error. The library was built for alpha chains, so this beta chain is an off-target read and its size means little. The J gene is TRBJ2-7, the V gene TRBV27, with 7 bases lining up with TRBD1. The CDR3 extends over 15 amino acids. Germline V gives CDR1 MNHEY, CDR2 SMNVEV (reference sequence). The DNA for the CDR3 is TGTGACAGAAGTTTAACAGGGGTAGGCTCCTACGAGCAGTACTTA. Translation: CDRSLTGVGSYEQYL.

On this clonotype itself: A library made for alpha chains picked up this beta chain off target, so its size means little. The chain employs TRBV2 and TRBJ1-5, with D maybe TRBD1 (6 bases). V was clipped by 7 bases and J by 2 bases, with 12 bases between them. The CDR3 is 14 amino acids. Per germline, CDR1 SNHLY and CDR2 FYNNEI. The DNA for the CDR3 is TGTGCCAGCACCAGGGGTGAGGGCAATCAGCCCCAGCATTTT. Its translation is CASTRGEGNQPQHF. Full variable domain (remainder filled in from reference TRBV2 and TRBJ1-5): EPEVTQTPSHQVTQMGQEVILRCVPISNHLYFYWYRQILGQKVEFLVSFYNNEISEKSEIFDDQFSVERPDGSNFTLKIRSTKLEDSAMYFCASTRGEGNQPQHFGDGTRLSIL.